Shown below are 20 T cell receptor beta chains from a single sample sequenced in a study of T cell responses to AZD1222 COVID-19 vaccine. Here immunoSEQ multiplex PCR was the method, and the copy in TCRdb shows in-frame clones only, minus some. This table holds over 150,000 clones, about 94% found once. Material: peripheral blood, obtained 28 days after the second AZD1222 dose. The receptors derive from an adult who received the AZD1222 COVID-19 vaccine.

This chain uses TRBV30 with TRBJ2-4, with D perhaps being TRBD1 or TRBD2 (6 bases each). The CDR3 has 13 residues. CDR1 and CDR2 (germline): GTSNPN, SVGIG (reference sequence). Trimming stripped 4 bases from V and 5 bases from J, with 12 bases between. The DNA for the CDR3 is TGTGCCTGGAATATCGGGGGCCAAAACATTCAGTACTTC. Amino acid sequence: CAWNIGGQNIQYF.

The CDR3 sequence is CASSHPDRNQPQHF. The CDR3 region has the DNA TGCGCCAGCAGCCATCCGGACAGGAATCAGCCCCAGCATTTT. The V call is TRBV4-1, the J call TRBJ1-5; 7 bases are shared with TRBD1. Germline trimming cut 3 bases from V and 4 bases from J; bases unmatched to any gene: 3. Germline CDR1 MGHRA, CDR2 YSYEKL. The CDR3 length is 14 residues.

The chain joins TRBV10-2 to TRBJ1-2; D call uncertain. Per the germline V gene, CDR1 is WSHSY and CDR2 is SAAADI. With 2 bases removed from V and 8 bases from J, the gap between germline ends came to 12 bases. CDR3 length: 13 amino acids. The CDR3 region is CASSERGSGGYTF. The CDR3 region has the DNA TGCGCCAGCAGTGAGCGGGGAAGCGGCGGCTACACCTTC.

This rearrangement joins TRBV10-1 to TRBJ2-1; D gene unclear. This CDR3 is built from 14 residues. Germline CDR1 WNHNN, CDR2 SYGVQD (reference sequence). The ends were cut back, 8 bases at V and 3 bases at J, with 14 bases in the middle. The CDR3 loop is CASSPGGVYNEQFF. In nucleotides, the CDR3 is TGCGCCAGCTCCCCCGGTGGGGTCTACAATGAGCAGTTCTTC.

The chain carries TRBV28 and TRBJ1-1, with no clear D. Germline loops: CDR1 MDHEN, CDR2 SYDVKM. CDR3 length equals 14 residues. V shed 8 bases and J shed 4 bases, with 17 bases lying between them. Written as DNA, the CDR3 is TGTGCCAGCCTCATGGCGACCATGGGCACTGAAGCTTTCTTT. This translates into CASLMATMGTEAFF.

The rearrangement links TRBV7-9 to TRBJ1-5; possible D gene TRBD1, 5 bases. The germline V gene has CDR1 SEHNR and CDR2 FQNEAQ (reference sequence). V lost 3 bases and J lost 3, with 12 bases in between. CDR3 length: 15 amino acids. The CDR3 sequence is CASSFGQGDNQPQHF. As DNA, the CDR3 is TGTGCCAGCAGCTTTGGCCAGGGTGACAATCAGCCCCAGCATTTT.

This clone was recorded once. The chain uses TRBV5-1 and TRBJ1-1; TRBD1 matches 7 bases. The germline CDR1 and CDR2 sequences are SGHRS and YFSETQ. The V segment lost 4 bases and the J segment 1 base; nucleotides outside the gene matches: 7. The CDR3 has 15 residues. The CDR3 DNA sequence: TGCGCCAGCAGCCCCGGGGACAGTCGGAACACTGAAGCTTTCTTT. Amino acids: CASSPGDSRNTEAFF.

The chain is built from TRBV5-4 and TRBJ2-7, with 14 bases aligning to TRBD2. The germline gives CDR1 SGHNT, CDR2 YYREEE (reference sequence). The junction had 6 bases not matched to a gene; V was cut back by 4 bases and J by 6 bases. CDR3 length: 15 amino acids. The CDR3 sequence is CASSPGTSGGGEQYF. DNA of the CDR3: TGTGCCAGCAGCCCCGGGACTAGCGGGGGAGGCGAGCAGTACTTC.

The gene calls are TRBV29-1 and TRBJ1-2; TRBD1 aligns across 7 bases. CDR1 and CDR2 from the germline V gene are SQVTM and ANQGSEA. Unmatched junction bases numbered 8, after V lost 4 bases and J lost 3 bases. The CDR3 covers 14 residues. CDR3 residues: CSVGEGAYDYGYTF. In nucleotides, the CDR3 is TGCAGCGTTGGGGAGGGGGCTTATGACTATGGCTACACCTTC. The full variable domain, in which reference TRBV29-1 and TRBJ1-2 provide the parts outside the CDR3, is SAVISQKPSRDICQRGTSLTIQCQVDSQVTMMFWYRQQPGQSLTLIATANQGSEATYESGFVIDKFPISRPNLTFSTLTVSNMSPEDSSIYLCSVGEGAYDYGYTFGSGTRLTVV.

The J gene is TRBJ2-7, the V gene TRBV5-6; possible D gene TRBD1, 6 bases. Per the germline V gene, CDR1 is SGHDT and CDR2 is YYEEEE. V was pared by 2 bases and J by 3 bases, with 12 bases between. This CDR3 has 14 amino acids. The CDR3: CASSFGLGGYEQYF. The CDR3 DNA sequence: TGTGCCAGCAGCTTTGGCCTAGGGGGCTACGAGCAGTACTTC. The variable domain in full, with the rest retrieved from reference TRBV5-6 and TRBJ2-7, is DAGVTQSPTHLIKTRGQQVTLRCSPKSGHDTVSWYQQALGQGPQFIFQYYEEEERQRGNFPDRFSGHQFPNYSSELNVNALLLGDSALYLCASSFGLGGYEQYFGPGTRLTVT.

The chain couples TRBV6-5 to TRBJ2-3; D gene ambiguous. Between the trimmed V and J ends, which lost 4 bases and 1 base, there was a span of 12 bases. Germline values: CDR1 MNHEY, CDR2 SVGAGI. The CDR3 is 15 amino acids. The CDR3 reads CASSFKLLGTDTQYF. The CDR3 DNA reads TGTGCCAGCAGTTTCAAGCTCCTTGGCACAGATACGCAGTATTTT.

The rearrangement links TRBV9 to TRBJ2-3; 10 bases are a match to TRBD2. CDR1 is SGDLS and CDR2 is YYNGEE in the germline V gene. The CDR3 has 15 amino acids. V shed 6 bases, J shed 1 base, and the junction held 5 bases outside the gene matches. CDR3: CASKAGGPGTDTQYF. The CDR3 coding sequence is TGTGCCAGCAAAGCGGGGGGGCCAGGCACAGATACGCAGTATTTT.

The chain carries TRBV25-1 and TRBJ1-5; the D gene is possibly TRBD1 (5 bases). V lost 4 bases, J lost 8 bases, and 9 bases lay in between. Germline CDR1 reads MGHDK; CDR2 reads SYGVNS. This CDR3 is 12 amino acids long. CDR3 bases: TGTGCCAGCAGTGTGGGGGGGGAGCCCCAGCATTTT. Protein: CASSVGGEPQHF.

The chain recombines TRBV4-1 with TRBJ2-7; D might be TRBD2 (6 bases). Germline-derived CDR1 and CDR2 are MGHRA and YSYEKL. The germline V and J ends were trimmed by 0 bases and 1 base, with 7 bases remaining between them. The CDR3 loop spans 14 amino acids. The CDR3 DNA sequence: TGCGCCAGCAGCCAAGAGGGGGGTTCCTACGAGCAGTACTTC. Its translation is CASSQEGGSYEQYF.

The chain uses TRBV9 and TRBJ2-1, with TRBD2 matching 7 bases. The CDR3 covers 17 residues. The germline gives CDR1 SGDLS, CDR2 YYNGEE. With V trimmed by 3 bases and J by 4 bases, 13 bases remained unmatched. This CDR3 reads CASSDKGREGPYNEQFF. CDR3 coding DNA: TGTGCCAGCAGCGACAAGGGGAGGGAGGGTCCATACAATGAGCAGTTCTTC.

The V gene is TRBV5-8, the J gene TRBJ1-2; TRBD1 is a possible D gene (6 bases). CDR3 length: 13 residues. Looked up from germline, CDR1 is SGHTS and CDR2 is YDEGEE. V lost 1 base to trimming and J lost 7 bases, with 11 bases between them. The CDR3 is CASSLRQGSGYTF. In DNA form, the CDR3 reads TGTGCCAGCAGCTTGCGCCAGGGGAGTGGCTACACCTTC.

The chain carries TRBV5-1 and TRBJ1-6, with no clear D. The CDR3 extends over 13 amino acids. Germline CDR1 and CDR2: SGHRS and YFSETQ. V lost 0 bases and J 6 bases, leaving 4 bases between the germline ends. This CDR3 is CASSLELNSPLHF. Here the CDR3 DNA reads TGCGCCAGCAGCTTGGAGCTTAATTCACCCCTCCACTTT.

The chain uses TRBV5-4 and TRBJ1-1, with 7 positions matching TRBD1. CDR3 length equals 12 residues. V lost 4 bases, J lost 7 bases, and 4 bases stayed unmatched. Germline CDR1 SGHNT, CDR2 YYREEE (reference sequence). For the CDR3, the DNA is TGTGCCAGCAGCACCCGACAGGGTGAAGCTTTCTTT. Its protein is CASSTRQGEAFF.

The genes are TRBV9 and TRBJ2-3; no definite D call. CDR3 length: 14 amino acids. CDR1 SGDLS and CDR2 YYNGEE come from the germline V gene. The V gene lost 0 bases and the J gene lost 4 bases, with 9 bases spanning the gap. CDR3: CASSVGSYPDTQYF. The CDR3 DNA is TGTGCCAGCAGCGTAGGGTCGTACCCAGATACGCAGTATTTT.

The V call is TRBV2, the J call TRBJ1-5; D is uncertain. This CDR3 is 13 amino acids long. Trimming took 7 bases from V and 3 from J, leaving 10 bases between them. The germline CDR1 and CDR2 sequences are SNHLY and FYNNEI. CDR3 in amino acids: CASNSRTNQPQHF. The CDR3 region has the DNA TGTGCCAGCAATAGCAGAACCAATCAGCCCCAGCATTTT.